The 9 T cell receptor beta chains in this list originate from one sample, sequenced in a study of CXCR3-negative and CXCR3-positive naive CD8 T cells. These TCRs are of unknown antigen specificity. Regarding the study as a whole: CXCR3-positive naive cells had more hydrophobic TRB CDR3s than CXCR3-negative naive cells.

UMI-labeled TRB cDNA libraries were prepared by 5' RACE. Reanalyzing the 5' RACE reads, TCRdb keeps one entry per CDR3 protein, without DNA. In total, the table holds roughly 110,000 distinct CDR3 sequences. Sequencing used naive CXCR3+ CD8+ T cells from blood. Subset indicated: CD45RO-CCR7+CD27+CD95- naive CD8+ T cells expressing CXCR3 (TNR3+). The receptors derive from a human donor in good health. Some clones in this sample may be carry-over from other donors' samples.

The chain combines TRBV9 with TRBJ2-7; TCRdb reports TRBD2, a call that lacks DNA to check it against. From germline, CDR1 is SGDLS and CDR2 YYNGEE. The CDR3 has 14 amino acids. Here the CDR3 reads CASSVGAGVREQYF.

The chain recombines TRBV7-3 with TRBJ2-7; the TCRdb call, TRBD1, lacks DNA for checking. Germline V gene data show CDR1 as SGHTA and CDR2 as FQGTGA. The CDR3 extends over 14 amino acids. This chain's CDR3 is CASSPWGTSYEQYF.

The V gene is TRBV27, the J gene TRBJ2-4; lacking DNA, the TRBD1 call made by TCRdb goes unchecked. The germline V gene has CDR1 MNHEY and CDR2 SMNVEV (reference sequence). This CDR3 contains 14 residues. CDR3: CASSFAPGGSIQYF.

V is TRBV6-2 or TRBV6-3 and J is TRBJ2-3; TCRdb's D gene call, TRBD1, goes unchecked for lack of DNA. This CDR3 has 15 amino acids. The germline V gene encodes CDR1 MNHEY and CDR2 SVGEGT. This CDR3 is CASEGQGIVTDTQYF.

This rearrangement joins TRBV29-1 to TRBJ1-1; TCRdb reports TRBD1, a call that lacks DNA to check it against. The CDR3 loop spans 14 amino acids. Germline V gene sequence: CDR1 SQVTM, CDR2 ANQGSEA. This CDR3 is CSAAGGYSPTEAFF. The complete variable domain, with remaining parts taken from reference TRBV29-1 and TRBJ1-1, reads SAVISQKPSRDICQRGTSLTIQCQVDSQVTMMFWYRQQPGQSLTLIATANQGSEATYESGFVIDKFPISRPNLTFSTLTVSNMSPEDSSIYLCSAAGGYSPTEAFFGQGTRLTVV.

This CDR3 is CASTPGWGRSYEQYF. The V and J genes are TRBV28 and TRBJ2-7; TCRdb returns TRBD1, unconfirmable since there is no DNA. This CDR3 comprises 15 residues. The V gene's germline CDR1 is MDHEN and CDR2 SYDVKM.

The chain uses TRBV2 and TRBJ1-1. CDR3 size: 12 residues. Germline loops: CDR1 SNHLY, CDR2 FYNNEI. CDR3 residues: CASSALNTEAFF.

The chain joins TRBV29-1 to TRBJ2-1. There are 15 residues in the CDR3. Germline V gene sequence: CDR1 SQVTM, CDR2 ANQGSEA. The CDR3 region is CSVEGYGDAYNEQFF.

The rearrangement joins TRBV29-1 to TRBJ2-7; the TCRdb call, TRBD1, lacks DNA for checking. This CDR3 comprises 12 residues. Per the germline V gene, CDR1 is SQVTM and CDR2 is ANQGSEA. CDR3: CSVVGGFNEQYF.